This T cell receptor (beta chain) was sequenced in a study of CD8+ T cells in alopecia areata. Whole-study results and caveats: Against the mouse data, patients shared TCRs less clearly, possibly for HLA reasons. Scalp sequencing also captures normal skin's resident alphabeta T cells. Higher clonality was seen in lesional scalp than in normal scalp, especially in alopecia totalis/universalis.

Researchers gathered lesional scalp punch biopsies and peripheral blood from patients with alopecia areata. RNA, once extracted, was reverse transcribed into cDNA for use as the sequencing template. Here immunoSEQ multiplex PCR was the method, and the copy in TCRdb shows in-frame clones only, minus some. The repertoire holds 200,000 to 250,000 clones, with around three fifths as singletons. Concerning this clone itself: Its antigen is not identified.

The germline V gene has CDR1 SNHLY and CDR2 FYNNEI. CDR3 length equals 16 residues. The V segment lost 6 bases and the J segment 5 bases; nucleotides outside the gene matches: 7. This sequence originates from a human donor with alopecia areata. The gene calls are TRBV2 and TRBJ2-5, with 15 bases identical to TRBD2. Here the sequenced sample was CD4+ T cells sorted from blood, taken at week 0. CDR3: CASRPGLAGGKETQYF. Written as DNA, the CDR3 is TGTGCCAGCAGACCCGGACTAGCGGGAGGGAAGGAGACCCAGTACTTC.